A single sample is the source of the 24 T cell receptor beta chains below, sequenced in a study of blood T cell repertoires in COVID-19. Clones were sequenced by immunoSEQ multiplex PCR, and TCRdb holds only the in-frame ones, with some missing. Of 150,000 to 200,000 clones listed, around 85% are singletons. Sequenced material: PBMCs or T cells enriched from blood (not recorded which). All receptors derive from a middle-aged man who had recovered from COVID-19.

The V and J genes are TRBV7-5 and TRBJ2-7; TRBD1 was called by the table and not checked on the DNA. TRBV7-5 is recorded as a pseudogene. This CDR3 has 15 residues. CDR3 amino acids: CARSLAGTAYYEQYF. In nucleotides, the CDR3 is TGTGCCAGAAGCTTAGCCGGGACAGCCTACTACGAGCAGTACTTC.

The V call is TRBV5-1, the J call TRBJ1-2; TRBD1 matches 7 bases. V gave up 2 bases and J gave up 6 bases; unmatched junction bases: 4. The CDR3 is 13 residues long. CDR1 is SGHRS, CDR2 YFSETQ, per germline. For the CDR3, the DNA is TGCGCCAGCAGCTTAGGGGGCATGGATGGCTACACCTTC. Protein product: CASSLGGMDGYTF.

The CDR3, as DNA: TGTGCCAGCAGCCAAGATGGTAGCGGATACACAGATACGCAGTATTTT. It specifies CASSQDGSGYTDTQYF. This chain connects TRBV3-1 (or the pseudogene TRBV3-2) to TRBJ2-3; weak D call: TRBD2 (6 bases). V lost 0 bases to trimming and J lost 2 bases, with 12 bases between them. This CDR3 is built from 16 residues. Germline V gene data show CDR1 as LGHDT and CDR2 as YNNKEL (reference sequence).

This clone has just one count. The chain employs TRBV7-9 and TRBJ1-3, with 7 nucleotides matching TRBD1. Trimming took 2 bases from V and 4 from J; bases not matched to a gene: 2. Germline loops: CDR1 SEHNR, CDR2 FQNEAQ (reference sequence). The CDR3 sequence is 14 residues long. CDR3 bases: TGTGCCAGCAGCTTAACAGGGGCAGGAAACACCATATATTTT. Amino acids: CASSLTGAGNTIYF.

The chain couples TRBV30 to TRBJ2-1; 7 positions match TRBD2. The V and J ends lost 4 bases and 1 base, in that order; junction bases with no gene match: 4. This CDR3 spans 14 amino acids. The germline V gene has CDR1 GTSNPN and CDR2 SVGIG (reference sequence). In DNA, the CDR3 is TGTGCCTGGAATGGCGGGAGTTCCTACAATGAGCAGTTCTTC. It codes for CAWNGGSSYNEQFF.

V is TRBV2 and J is TRBJ1-2, with TRBD1 identical over 7 bases. The germline gives CDR1 SNHLY, CDR2 FYNNEI. This CDR3 is built from 13 residues. V dropped 5 bases and J dropped 5; count of bases not matched to a gene: 5. The CDR3: CASSLRQGYGYTF. Here the CDR3 DNA reads TGTGCCAGCAGTCTGAGACAGGGATATGGCTACACCTTC.

The chain carries TRBV19 and TRBJ2-3; 9 bases agree with TRBD1. CDR1 is LNHDA and CDR2 is SQIVND in the germline V gene (reference sequence). J was trimmed by 4 bases and V by 5 bases; bases with no gene match: 7. The CDR3 runs 15 residues. The CDR3 bases are TGTGCCAGTAGTCTGGGACAGGGTGTGGCAGATACGCAGTATTTT. Translation gives CASSLGQGVADTQYF.

Worth noting for this clone: Other DNA sequences within the sample encode an identical CDR3. The chain joins TRBV18 to TRBJ1-5, with D possibly matching TRBD1 (6 bases). The CDR3 length is 14 residues. The V end lost 6 bases, the J end lost 4 bases, and 13 bases lay between the germline ends. Germline CDR1 is KGHSH and CDR2 is LQKENI. Here the CDR3 reads CASSPGQPNQPQHF. CDR3 DNA sequence: TGTGCCAGCTCTCCAGGACAGCCTAATCAGCCCCAGCATTTT.

J is TRBJ2-7 and V is TRBV10-3; maybe TRBD1 (6 bases). Trimming took 7 bases from V and 2 from J, leaving 12 bases between them. The CDR3 covers 13 residues. Germline V lookup: CDR1 ENHRY, CDR2 SYGVKD. The CDR3 loop is CAIKGPGAYEQYF. In DNA, the CDR3 is TGTGCCATCAAGGGGCCAGGGGCCTACGAGCAGTACTTC.

This chain connects TRBV6-5 to TRBJ1-2; D call uncertain. The CDR3 covers 15 residues. Per germline, CDR1 MNHEY and CDR2 SVGAGI. V lost 0 bases and J lost 4, with 12 bases in between. The CDR3 sequence is CASSYSRGETYGYTF. In DNA, the CDR3 is TGTGCCAGCAGTTACTCGCGAGGAGAGACCTATGGCTACACCTTC.

This rearrangement joins TRBV5-1 to TRBJ1-1, with D possibly matching TRBD1 (5 bases). Between the trimmed V and J ends, which lost 0 bases and 4 bases, there was a span of 19 bases. This CDR3 has 17 residues. Germline V gene lookup returns CDR1 SGHRS and CDR2 YFSETQ. CDR3 loop: CASSLAGRAMMSTEAFF. As DNA, the CDR3 is TGCGCCAGCAGCTTGGCTGGCAGGGCCATGATGAGCACTGAAGCTTTCTTT.

J is TRBJ2-7 and V is TRBV5-5; no clear D. This CDR3 region has 15 residues. The ends were cut back, 0 bases at V and 2 bases at J, with 12 bases in the middle. CDR1 is SGHKS and CDR2 is YYEKEE in the germline V gene (reference sequence). Here the CDR3 reads CASSLVGRMAYEQYF. The CDR3 DNA follows: TGTGCCAGCAGCTTGGTTGGCAGGATGGCCTACGAGCAGTACTTC.

The chain links TRBV6-5 to TRBJ2-7; TRBD1 might be the D (6 bases). From germline, CDR1 is MNHEY and CDR2 SVGAGI. This CDR3 contains 12 residues. V was cut by 6 bases and J by 1 base, with 7 bases left in between. CDR3 bases: TGTGCCAGCAGGACAGGTTCCTACGAGCAGTACTTC. It translates to CASRTGSYEQYF.

The genes are TRBV10-3 and TRBJ1-2; the match to TRBD1 covers 7 bases. The V and J ends lost 7 bases and 6 bases, in that order; junction bases with no gene match: 8. Germline V gene lookup returns CDR1 ENHRY and CDR2 SYGVKD. There are 13 residues in the CDR3. Here the CDR3 reads CAITEDRWDGYTF. For the CDR3, the DNA is TGTGCCATCACCGAGGACAGGTGGGATGGCTACACCTTC.

The chain combines TRBV7-5 with TRBJ1-2. TRBV7-5 is a known pseudogene. The CDR3 is 14 residues long. The CDR3, as DNA: TGTGCCAGAAGCTTAGGGGCCGGGGGGAATGGCTACACCTTC. Encoded protein: CARSLGAGGNGYTF.

A single count supports this clone. The rearrangement joins TRBV7-3 to TRBJ1-1; possibly TRBD1 for D (5 bases). The V end lost 5 bases, the J end lost 1 base, and 23 bases lay between the germline ends. The CDR3 contains 18 residues. CDR1 SGHTA and CDR2 FQGTGA come from the germline V gene. The CDR3 protein is CASSQTAVQGIWNTEAFF. CDR3 bases: TGTGCCAGCAGCCAGACCGCGGTCCAGGGAATATGGAACACTGAAGCTTTCTTT.

The V and J genes are TRBV27 and TRBJ1-3; 7 positions match TRBD1. The V and J ends lost 4 bases and 2 bases, in that order; junction bases with no gene match: 2. There are 14 residues in the CDR3. Germline-derived CDR1 and CDR2 are MNHEY and SMNVEV (reference sequence). CDR3 in amino acids: CASSSTGAGNTIYF. DNA for the CDR3: TGTGCCAGCAGTTCAACAGGGGCTGGAAACACCATATATTTT.

The chain joins TRBV10-1 to TRBJ1-4; 9 nucleotides align to TRBD1. Losses at the gene ends were 6 bases for V and 2 bases for J; bases not matched to a gene: 7. Germline CDR1 is WNHNN and CDR2 is SYGVQD (reference sequence). This CDR3 region has 16 residues. CDR3 nucleotide sequence: TGCGCCAGCAGAGTAACAGGGGGCGAGACTAATGAAAAACTGTTTTTT. As protein: CASRVTGGETNEKLFF.

The genes are TRBV19 and TRBJ1-5; 7 positions match TRBD1. From germline, CDR1 is LNHDA and CDR2 SQIVND (reference sequence). The trim removed 5 bases at V and 6 bases at J, leaving 10 bases unmatched. The CDR3 covers 15 residues. The CDR3 nucleotides are TGTGCCAGTAGTCCCTTGACAGGGTCTAGTCAGCCCCAGCATTTT. Translating it yields CASSPLTGSSQPQHF.

V gene TRBV24-1 combines with J gene TRBJ1-2; D uncertain. The CDR3 sequence is 12 residues long. Germline V CDR1 and CDR2: KGHDR, SFDVKD. V was clipped by 4 bases and J by 7 bases, with 9 bases between them. The CDR3 DNA reads TGTGCCACCAGTGACCCAGCAGGTGGCTACACCTTC. Its translation: CATSDPAGGYTF.

The V call is TRBV4-1, the J call TRBJ1-2, with 10 bases matching TRBD1. The germline gives CDR1 MGHRA, CDR2 YSYEKL. The CDR3 is made up of 16 amino acids. Trimming cost V 1 base and J 4 bases; bases outside gene matches: 6. The CDR3 loop reads CASSQVPGDRGYGYTF. For the CDR3, the DNA is TGCGCCAGCAGCCAAGTCCCTGGGGACAGGGGCTATGGCTACACCTTC.

CDR3 sequence reads: CASSLLAAGANVLTF. The CDR3 DNA follows: TGTGCCAGCAGTCTCCTTGCGGCTGGGGCCAACGTCCTGACTTTC. The V and J genes are TRBV27 and TRBJ2-6; no firm D call. Germline V gives CDR1 MNHEY, CDR2 SMNVEV (reference sequence). V was cut by 5 bases and J by 2 bases, with 10 bases left in between. This CDR3 spans 15 amino acids.

This clone was picked up one time. This CDR3 reads CASSELTSSYSNQPQHF. CDR3 DNA: TGTGCCAGCAGTGAACTTACCTCCAGTTATAGCAATCAGCCCCAGCATTTT. The chain has TRBV6-1 and TRBJ1-5; no reliable D call. The germline V gene has CDR1 MNHNS and CDR2 SASEGT. There are 17 residues in the CDR3. V lost 2 bases to trimming and J lost 0 bases, with 14 bases between them.

This clone has just a few counts. The rearrangement joins TRBV7-3 to TRBJ2-7; 9 bases map to TRBD1. This CDR3 region has 15 residues. Germline CDR1 and CDR2: SGHTA and FQGTGA. V shed 0 bases, J shed 5 bases, and the junction held 5 bases outside the gene matches. CDR3 region: CASSLTGQGFNEQYF. The CDR3 region has the DNA TGTGCCAGCAGCTTAACGGGACAGGGCTTCAACGAGCAGTACTTC.